This note documents a single T cell receptor beta chain sequence. Amplified TCR beta CDR3 regions derived from RNA transcripts. With the HTBI primer set, the TCR CDR3 went through a first round of RT-PCR. TCRdb re-analysed the multiplex PCR reads in MiXCR, keeping a single row per CDR3 protein. This table has hundreds of thousands of distinct CDR3 sequences, about 14% appearing once. The record originates from a study of T cells in Graves' hyperthyroidism and ophthalmopathy. The CDR3 length is 11 residues. Germline CDR1 reads SQVTM; CDR2 reads ANQGSEA. V lost 2 bases to trimming and J lost 5 bases, with 7 bases between them.

Sequenced material: blood. The receptor was derived from a woman in her forties or fifties with Graves' ophthalmopathy. This chain uses TRBV29-1 with TRBJ2-7; D remains ambiguous. The CDR3 here is CSVELGNEQYF. The CDR3 region has the DNA TGCAGCGTTGAACTAGGTAACGAGCAGTACTTC.